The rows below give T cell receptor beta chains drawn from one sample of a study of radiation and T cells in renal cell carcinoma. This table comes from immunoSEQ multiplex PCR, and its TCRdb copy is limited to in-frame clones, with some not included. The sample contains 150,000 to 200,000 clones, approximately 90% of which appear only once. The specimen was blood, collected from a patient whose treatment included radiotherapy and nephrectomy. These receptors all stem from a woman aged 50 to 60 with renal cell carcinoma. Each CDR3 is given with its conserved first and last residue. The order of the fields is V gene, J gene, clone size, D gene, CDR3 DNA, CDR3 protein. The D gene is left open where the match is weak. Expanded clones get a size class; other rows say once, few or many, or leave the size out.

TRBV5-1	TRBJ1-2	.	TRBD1	TGCGCCAGCAGCAAACAGGGGACGAACTATGGCTACACCTTC	CASSKQGTNYGYTF
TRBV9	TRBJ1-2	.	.	TGTGCCAGCAGCGAGCAGTCAGGGGCAAGCCTTGGAGGCTACACCTTC	CASSEQSGASLGGYTF
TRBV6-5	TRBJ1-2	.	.	TGTGCCAGTAGGGGAACTGGGGGCTACACCTTC	CASRGTGGYTF
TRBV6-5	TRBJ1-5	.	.	TGTGCCAGCAGCTCGGGGAATCAGCCCCAGCATTTT	CASSSGNQPQHF
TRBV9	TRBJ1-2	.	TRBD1	TGTGCCAGCAGCCCTAGTCAGGGGACAGGCTATGGCTACACCTTC	CASSPSQGTGYGYTF
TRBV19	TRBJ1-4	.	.	TGTGCCAGTAGTATCCGCCACGGGGGTCGGGAAAAACTGTTTTTT	CASSIRHGGREKLFF
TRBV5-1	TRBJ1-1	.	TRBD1	TGCGCCAGCAGCCTGCCCGACAGGGGGAACACTGAAGCTTTCTTT	CASSLPDRGNTEAFF
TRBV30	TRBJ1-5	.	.	TGTGCCTGGAGTAACGGACTAAGCAATCAGCCCCAGCATTTT	CAWSNGLSNQPQHF
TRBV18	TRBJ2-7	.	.	TGTGCCAGCTCACGATTGGACACGCGGGGCGAGCAGTACTTC	CASSRLDTRGEQYF
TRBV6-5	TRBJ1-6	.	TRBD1	TGTGCCAGCAGTTACTCCGGGACAGCTAATTCACCCCTCCACTTT	CASSYSGTANSPLHF
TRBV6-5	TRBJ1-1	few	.	TGTGCCAGCAACCTAGGGGGTGAAGCTTTCTTT	CASNLGGEAFF
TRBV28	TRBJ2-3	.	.	TGTGCCAGCAGTTTAAACGTTGGGGATACGCAGTATTTT	CASSLNVGDTQYF
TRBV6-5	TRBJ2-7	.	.	TGTGCCAGCAGTACCCCGACATTCAGCTCCTACGAGCAGTACTTC	CASSTPTFSSYEQYF
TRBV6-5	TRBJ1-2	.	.	TGTGCCAGCAGTCTTACGGGCGAAACCTTCTATGGCTACACCTTC	CASSLTGETFYGYTF
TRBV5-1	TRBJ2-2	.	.	TGCGCCAGCAGGCCGGGGACGGCCAATATCGGGGAGCTGTTTTTT	CASRPGTANIGELFF
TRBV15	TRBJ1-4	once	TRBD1	TGTGCCACCATCGAAAGACAGGGGGGGTTTAGTGAAAAACTGTTTTTT	CATIERQGGFSEKLFF
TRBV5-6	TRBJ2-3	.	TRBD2	TGTGCCAGCAGCTTGGGACTAGCGGGACGCACAGATACGCAGTATTTT	CASSLGLAGRTDTQYF
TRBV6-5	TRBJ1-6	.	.	TGTGCCAGCAGTTACTCGACCAGGGATAATTCACCCCTCCACTTT	CASSYSTRDNSPLHF
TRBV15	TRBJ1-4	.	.	TGTGCCACCAGCAGAGATTGGGAAGAAAAACTGTTTTTT	CATSRDWEEKLFF
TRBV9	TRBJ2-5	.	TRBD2	TGTGCCAGCAGCGTAGGTGATAGCGGGGGGTACCAAGAGACCCAGTACTTC	CASSVGDSGGYQETQYF
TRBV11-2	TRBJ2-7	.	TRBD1	TGTGCCAGCAGCTTTGGGACAGGGCTGCTCTACGAGCAGTACTTC	CASSFGTGLLYEQYF
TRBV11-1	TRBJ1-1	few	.	TGTGCCAGCAGTACAGAGATGAACACTGAAGCTTTCTTT	CASSTEMNTEAFF
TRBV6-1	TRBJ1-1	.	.	TGTGCCAGCAGTGTAGCGGATTTCACTGAAGCTTTCTTT	CASSVADFTEAFF
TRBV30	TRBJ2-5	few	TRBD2	TGTGCCTGGAGTTCGGGGGGTTACTGGCAGCGGGCGCAAGAGACCCAGTACTTC	CAWSSGGYWQRAQETQYF
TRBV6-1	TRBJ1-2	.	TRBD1	TGTGCCAGCAGCAAGACAGGGTTTGACTATGGCTACACCTTC	CASSKTGFDYGYTF
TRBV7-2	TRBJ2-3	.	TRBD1	TGTGCCAGCAGCTCCGACAGGGTGAAAGATACGCAGTATTTT	CASSSDRVKDTQYF
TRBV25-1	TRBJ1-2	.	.	TGTGCCAGCAGTAATTGGGACGTGTCTAACTATGGCTACACCTTC	CASSNWDVSNYGYTF
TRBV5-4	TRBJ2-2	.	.	TGTGCCAGCAGCACTGGTGGGCAGGGCGGAGGGGAGCTGTTTTTT	CASSTGGQGGGELFF
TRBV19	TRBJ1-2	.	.	TGTGCCAGCAGACTAAACAGGGAGTCTAACTATGGCTACACCTTC	CASRLNRESNYGYTF
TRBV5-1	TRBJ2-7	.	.	TGCGCCAGCAGCTTGGAGACTGGGTCGGGGGTTAACGAGCAGTACTTC	CASSLETGSGVNEQYF
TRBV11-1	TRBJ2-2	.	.	TGTGCCAGCAGCCAACCCTCGGTCGGGGGTAACACCGGGGAGCTGTTTTTT	CASSQPSVGGNTGELFF
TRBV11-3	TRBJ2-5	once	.	TGTGCCAGCAGCTTAGAGGGGTTAGCTGGAGAGACCCAGTACTTC	CASSLEGLAGETQYF
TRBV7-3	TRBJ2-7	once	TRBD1	TGTGCCAGCAGCTTAGAGGGGACAGGCGAGCAGTACTTC	CASSLEGTGEQYF
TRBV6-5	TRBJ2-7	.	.	TGTGCCAGCAGGTCGACCGGGGCCCCTCAAGAGCAGTACTTC	CASRSTGAPQEQYF
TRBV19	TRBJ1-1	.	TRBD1	TGTGCCAGTAGGCAGGGGGCCTATAGTAACACTGAAGCTTTCTTT	CASRQGAYSNTEAFF
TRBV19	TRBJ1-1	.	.	TGTGCCAGTAGTATAGGGAGGCTCCGGGGTGTGGGTGACACTGAAGCTTTCTTT	CASSIGRLRGVGDTEAFF
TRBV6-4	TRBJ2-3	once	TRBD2	TGTGCCAGCAGTGACTCAGGGCAGGGAGGGGCCGATACGCAGTATTTT	CASSDSGQGGADTQYF
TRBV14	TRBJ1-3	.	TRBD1	TGTGCCAGCAGCCTGGACAGGGGCAGCACCATATATTTT	CASSLDRGSTIYF
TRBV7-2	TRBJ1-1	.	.	TGTGCCAGCAGCTTAGCAACAGCCCCCAAAGCTTTCTTT	CASSLATAPKAFF
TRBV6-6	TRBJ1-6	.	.	TGTGCCAGCAGTGCACAGACAGTATCTGGTTCACCCCTCCACTTT	CASSAQTVSGSPLHF
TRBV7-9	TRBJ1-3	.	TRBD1	TGTGCCAGCAGCTTTTCCTCTGGACAGGGTCGGGACACCATATATTTT	CASSFSSGQGRDTIYF
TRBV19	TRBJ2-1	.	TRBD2	TGTGCCAGTAGTCCCAGGACTAGCGGGGGGCCATACAATGAGCAGTTCTTC	CASSPRTSGGPYNEQFF
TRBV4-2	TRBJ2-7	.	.	TGTGCCAGCAGCCAGCCGGGGGGCCCCTACGAGCAGTACTTC	CASSQPGGPYEQYF